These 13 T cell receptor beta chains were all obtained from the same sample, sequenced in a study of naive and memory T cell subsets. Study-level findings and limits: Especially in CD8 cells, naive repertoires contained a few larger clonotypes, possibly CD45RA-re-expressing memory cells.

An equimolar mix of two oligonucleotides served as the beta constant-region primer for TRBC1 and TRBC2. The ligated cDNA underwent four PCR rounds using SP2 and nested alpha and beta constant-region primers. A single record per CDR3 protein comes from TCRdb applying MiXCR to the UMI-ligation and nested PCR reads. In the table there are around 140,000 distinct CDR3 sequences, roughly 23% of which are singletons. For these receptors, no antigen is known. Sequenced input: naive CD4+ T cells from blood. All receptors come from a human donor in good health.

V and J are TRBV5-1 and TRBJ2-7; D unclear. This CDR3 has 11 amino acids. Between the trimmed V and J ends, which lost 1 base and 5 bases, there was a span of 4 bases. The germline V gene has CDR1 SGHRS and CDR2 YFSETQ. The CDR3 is CASSLQNEQYF. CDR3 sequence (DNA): TGCGCCAGCAGCTTGCAGAACGAGCAGTACTTC.

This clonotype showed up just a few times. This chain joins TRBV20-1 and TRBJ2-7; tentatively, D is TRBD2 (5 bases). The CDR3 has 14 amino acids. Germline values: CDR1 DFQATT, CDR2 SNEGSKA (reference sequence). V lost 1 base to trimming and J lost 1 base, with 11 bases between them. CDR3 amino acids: CSARVSGPSYEQYF. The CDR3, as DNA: TGCAGTGCTAGAGTCAGCGGACCATCCTACGAGCAGTACTTC.

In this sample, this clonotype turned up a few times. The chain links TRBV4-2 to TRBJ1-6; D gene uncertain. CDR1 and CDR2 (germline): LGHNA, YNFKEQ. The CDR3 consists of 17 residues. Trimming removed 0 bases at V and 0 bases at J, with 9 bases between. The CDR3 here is CASSQDLESSYNSPLHF. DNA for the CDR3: TGTGCCAGCAGCCAAGATCTTGAAAGCTCCTATAATTCACCCCTCCACTTT.

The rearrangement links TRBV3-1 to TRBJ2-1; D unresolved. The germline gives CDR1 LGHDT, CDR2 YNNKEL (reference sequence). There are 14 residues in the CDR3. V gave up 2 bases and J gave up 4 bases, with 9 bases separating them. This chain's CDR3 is CASSQTRAYNEQFF. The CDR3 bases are TGTGCCAGCAGCCAAACTCGCGCTTACAATGAGCAGTTCTTC.

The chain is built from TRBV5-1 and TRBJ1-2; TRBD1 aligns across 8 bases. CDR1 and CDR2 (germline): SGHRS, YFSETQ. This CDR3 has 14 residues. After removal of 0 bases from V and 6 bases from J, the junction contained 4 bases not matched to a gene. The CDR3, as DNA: TGCGCCAGCAGCTTGGAGGGACAGGCTAATGGCTACACCTTC. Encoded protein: CASSLEGQANGYTF.

Here the CDR3 DNA reads TGCAGCGGGGTCCCAACAGGGGCGGACGGCCAGTACTTC. Its protein is CSGVPTGADGQYF. The chain has TRBV29-1 and TRBJ2-5; the match to TRBD1 covers 7 bases. The CDR3 has 13 amino acids. With V trimmed by 7 bases and J by 10 bases, 15 bases remained unmatched. The germline V gene has CDR1 SQVTM and CDR2 ANQGSEA.

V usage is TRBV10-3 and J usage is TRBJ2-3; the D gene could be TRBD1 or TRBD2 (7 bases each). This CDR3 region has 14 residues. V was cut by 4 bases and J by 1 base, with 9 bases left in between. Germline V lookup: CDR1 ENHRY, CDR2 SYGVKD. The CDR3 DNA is TGTGCCATCAGTGCAGGGGGGGGCACAGATACGCAGTATTTT. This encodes CAISAGGGTDTQYF.

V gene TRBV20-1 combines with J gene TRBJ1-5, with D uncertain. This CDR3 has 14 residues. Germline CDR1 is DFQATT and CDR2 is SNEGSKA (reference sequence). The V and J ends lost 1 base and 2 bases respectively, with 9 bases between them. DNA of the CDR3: TGCAGTGCTAGAGTCACAGTAGGCAATCAGCCCCAGCATTTT. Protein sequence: CSARVTVGNQPQHF.

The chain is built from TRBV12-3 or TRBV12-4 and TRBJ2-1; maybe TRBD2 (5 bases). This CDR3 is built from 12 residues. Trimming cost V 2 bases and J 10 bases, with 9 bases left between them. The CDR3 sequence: CASSLRTGEQFF. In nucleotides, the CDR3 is TGTGCCAGCAGTTTAAGGACGGGAGAGCAGTTCTTC.

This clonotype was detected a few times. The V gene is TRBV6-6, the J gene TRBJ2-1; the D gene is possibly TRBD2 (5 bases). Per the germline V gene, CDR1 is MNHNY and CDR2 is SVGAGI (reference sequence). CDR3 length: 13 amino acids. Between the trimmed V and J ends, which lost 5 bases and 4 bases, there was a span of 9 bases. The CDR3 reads CASSTWEYNEQFF. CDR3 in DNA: TGTGCCAGCAGTACATGGGAGTACAATGAGCAGTTCTTC.

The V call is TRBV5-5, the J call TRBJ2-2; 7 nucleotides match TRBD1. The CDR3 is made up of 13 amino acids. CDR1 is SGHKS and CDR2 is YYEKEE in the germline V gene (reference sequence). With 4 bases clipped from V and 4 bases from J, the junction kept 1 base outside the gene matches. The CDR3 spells CASSRQGTGELFF. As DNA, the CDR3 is TGTGCCAGCAGCCGACAGGGCACCGGGGAGCTGTTTTTT.

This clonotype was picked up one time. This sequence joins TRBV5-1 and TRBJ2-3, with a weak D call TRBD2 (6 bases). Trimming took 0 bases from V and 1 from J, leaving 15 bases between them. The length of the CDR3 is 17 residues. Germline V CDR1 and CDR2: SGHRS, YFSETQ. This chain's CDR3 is CASSLVAGNPRTDTQYF. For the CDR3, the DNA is TGCGCCAGCAGCTTGGTGGCGGGGAATCCTCGCACAGATACGCAGTATTTT.

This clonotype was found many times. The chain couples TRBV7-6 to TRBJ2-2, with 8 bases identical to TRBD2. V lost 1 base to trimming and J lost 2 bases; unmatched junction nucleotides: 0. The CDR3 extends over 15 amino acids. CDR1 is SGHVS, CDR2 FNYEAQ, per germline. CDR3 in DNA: TGTGCCAGCAGCTTAGGGACTAGCAACACCGGGGAGCTGTTTTTT. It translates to CASSLGTSNTGELFF.